The sample holds many counts of the clone carrying this TCR beta chain. As yet, its antigen is unknown. The evidence that diagnosis relied on was clinical symptoms, serum thyroxine, TRAb, thyroid ultrasound and orbital computed tomography. This sample was taken from a study of Graves' ophthalmopathy and Graves' hyperthyroidism. Study results and caveats: Among expanded thyroid clonotypes above 0.001 frequency, most also occurred in blood. Distinction of ophthalmopathy from stable hyperthyroidism by a 13-signature model reached about 87% sensitivity and 81.08% specificity.

This CDR3 has 13 residues. Trimming stripped 6 bases from V and 8 bases from J, with 17 bases between. CDR1 and CDR2 (germline): SGHNT, YYREEE (reference sequence). Using RNA transcripts, the TCR beta CDR3 regions were amplified. RT-PCR with HTBI primers came first, then second-round multiplex PCR. TCRdb fed the multiplex PCR reads into MiXCR, producing one record per CDR3 protein. The profile shows 600,000 to 700,000 distinct CDR3 sequences, roughly 39% of them singletons. This receptor was obtained from an adult man with Graves' ophthalmopathy. Sequenced input: peripheral blood. V and J are TRBV5-4 and TRBJ1-2; weak D call: TRBD1 (5 bases). The CDR3 sequence: CASTTLGDLGYTF. CDR3 nucleotides: TGTGCCAGCACCACATTAGGGGATTTGGGCTACACCTTC.